This paragraph covers one TCR beta chain sequence. What antigen it recognizes has not been identified. No base-level quality is on record; no much larger clone is a single base apart. The High Capacity cDNA Reverse Transcription Kit was used to reverse transcribe all of the isolated RNA, meaning that expressed TCRB transcripts were what got sequenced. Deep immunoSEQ sequencing was performed on naive, central memory and regulatory T cell samples, with an average of roughly 4 million total reads per sample. Sorted cells were lysed in RLT buffer, and RNA was extracted using DNase-treated RNeasy Micro or Mini kits according to cell number. To prevent cross-contamination, each cell subset was processed individually, whereas patient and healthy donor samples were processed jointly. The immunoSEQ multiplex PCR was used to amplify TCRB sequences from cDNA, generating 87-bp fragments that spanned the CDR3 region. Sequencing of the amplicons was done on the Illumina HiSeq platform. Per the authors' processing: PCR bias was corrected computationally using synthetic template baselines, and reads within Hamming distance 2 were collapsed, with unmergeable singletons discarded. Reads were aligned against IMGT so that V, D and J genes, CDR3 length and insertions or deletions at six rearrangement sites could be assigned. Within each subset, clonotype counts were normalized to sorted cell number, after which true diversity and Gini coefficients were computed with the tcR R package. The overlap coefficient, calculated on TCRB nucleotide sequences, was used to measure repertoire sharing. TCRdb retrieved this table from immuneACCESS and kept in-frame rearrangements only. Not all clones are present; in checked studies, unresolved V genes account for under half, and no reason is known for the remainder. That table is the source of V, J and clone size, and D and trimming were worked out from the DNA. The sample profile shows about 300,000 clones; approximately 8% of them were found once. More than 0.8% of the sample is in the top ten clones.

The CDR1 and CDR2 encoded by the germline V gene (reference sequence) are LNHDA and SQIVND. The CDR3 measures 14 amino acids from cysteine to phenylalanine. The DNA shown is the 42-base CDR3, in frame from base 1. V is pared back by 2 bases and J by 3 bases, with 10 bases lying between the germline termini. Each donor gave one peripheral blood draw, averaging approximately 0.12 L, which was collected into heparinised tubes. A BD FACSAria II and a panel including CD45RO, CCR7, CD25, CD127, CD95 and CD27 were used to sort naive, central memory, regulatory and stem cell-like memory CD4+ T cells. Every sorted population had a purity above 95%. PBMCs were separated immediately by Lymphoprep density gradient centrifugation and were stained directly, without being cultured. So that batch effects would be minimized, each experiment stained and sorted samples in pairs, pairing one healthy donor with one patient.

The data derive from a study of beta chain features in type 1 diabetes listed by TCRdb under 2018. Notes on the research overall: Mean age, gender distribution, total cell number and subset yield were not different between patients and healthy donors. Across all samples, 107,917,701 sorted cells were examined, and cell number per subset correlated strongly with RNA yield. In the study, TCRB repertoires of sorted circulating CD4+ T cell subsets from recently diagnosed type 1 diabetes patients were compared with those of matched healthy donors. Regulatory and stem cell-like memory subsets were isolated from only 8 patients and about eight healthy donors, whereas naive and central memory subsets came from all 28 donors.

Results the study describes overall, beyond this receptor: Sequencing cDNA rather than genomic DNA could over-represent highly expressing activated cells, although activation and CD3 levels did not differ between groups. Fewer insertions and more nucleotide deletions at VDJ recombination sites were observed in patients with type 1 diabetes, implying thymic rearrangement abnormalities. Only small numbers of individuals were included in the HLA sub-analyses, which left unresolved whether HLA type had any influence on TCRB rearrangement. A moderate but significant shortening of TCRB CDR3 length was observed in type 1 diabetes patients in all four CD4+ subsets. Naive, central memory and regulatory TCRB repertoires appeared to be more similar among patients than among healthy donors. Shorter templates might have been favored by PCR, but patient and control samples were amplified and corrected together, so both groups would have been affected equally by any skew.

The specimen was central memory CD4+ T cells from blood. The chain couples TRBV19 to TRBJ1-2; a tentative D match to TRBD1 spans 5 bases. This sequence was found in a woman aged 18-29 years in good health. The CDR3 protein sequence reads: CASSISGYDYGYTF. The bases read TGTGCCAGTAGTATATCAGGGTACGACTATGGCTACACCTTC.